Listed below are T cell receptor beta chains from one sample, sequenced in a study of T cells in Graves' hyperthyroidism and ophthalmopathy. TCRdb processed the multiplex PCR reads anew with MiXCR; each CDR3 protein has one entry. Among under 450,000 distinct CDR3 sequences listed, 15% to 19% were seen once. Sequencing was done on a sample of blood. All receptors come from a woman aged 18-29 years with Graves' hyperthyroidism. Each CDR3 is given with its conserved first and last residue. D genes are given only for firm matches. Size is omitted from some rows. Given values are once, few, many or a class for expanded clones.

d_gene	v_gene	j_gene	abundance	CDR3nt	CDR3aa
.	TRBV28	TRBJ2-2	many	TGTGCCAGCAGTCGTCCGCGGGGCGCGGGCGGGGAGCTGTTTTTT	CASSRPRGAGGELFF
TRBD2	TRBV5-4	TRBJ2-2	.	TGTGCCAGCCGCAAAAATGGACTAGCGGGAATCCGGGGCGGGGAGCTGTTTTTT	CASRKNGLAGIRGGELFF
.	TRBV6-1	TRBJ2-3	.	TGTGCCAGCAGTCCCTACTCCAGAATAACAGATACGCAGTATTTT	CASSPYSRITDTQYF
TRBD2	TRBV27	TRBJ2-1	.	TGTGCCAGCAAGTTTATCGGGATTAGCGGGAGGGAAACCAATGAGCAGTTCTTC	CASKFIGISGRETNEQFF
.	TRBV7-8	TRBJ1-6	many	TGTGCCAGCAGCTTAGTTCCAGGGGCGGATTCACCCCTCCACTTT	CASSLVPGADSPLHF
TRBD2	TRBV6-1	TRBJ2-7	many	TGTGCCAGCAAGGGACTAGCGAACGAGCAGTACTTC	CASKGLANEQYF
TRBD1	TRBV2	TRBJ1-2	many	TGTGCCAGCAGTGGGGACAGGGTCGACTATGGCTACACCTTC	CASSGDRVDYGYTF
TRBD2	TRBV4-2	TRBJ2-1	.	TGTGCCAGCAGCCAAGTACCGTTTGGGGGAGGGAGGTACAATGAGCAGTTCTTC	CASSQVPFGGGRYNEQFF
.	TRBV2	TRBJ2-3	many	TGTGCCAGCAGGGGGGCGCAGGAGCAGGCAGATACGCAGTATTTT	CASRGAQEQADTQYF
.	TRBV4-2	TRBJ1-1	few	TGTGCCAGCAGCCAAGAAGGCACCGGGGGCATGAACACTGAAGCTTTCTTT	CASSQEGTGGMNTEAFF
TRBD1	TRBV19	TRBJ2-7	.	TGTGCCAGTAGTAGGTACCCCCAGCCAGGGGGCTTAGTGACCGAGCAGTACTTC	CASSRYPQPGGLVTEQYF
.	TRBV7-2	TRBJ2-1	many	TGTGCCAGCAGCTACTACAGGGGAGGTTCGCTCTACAATGAGCAGTTCTTC	CASSYYRGGSLYNEQFF
TRBD2	TRBV5-1	TRBJ2-3	many	TGCGCCAGCAGCTTGGTTCCAGCGGGGGTGGCAGATACGCAGTATTTT	CASSLVPAGVADTQYF
.	TRBV11-2	TRBJ2-7	many	TGTGCCAGCAGCTTGGGAATGTTTCGAACCTACGAGCAGTACTTC	CASSLGMFRTYEQYF
.	TRBV6-2/TRBV6-3	TRBJ1-2	.	TGTGCCAGCAGTTACTCGAAGGGTAACTATGGCTACACCTTC	CASSYSKGNYGYTF
TRBD1	TRBV20-1	TRBJ1-6	few	TGCAGTGCCAGGGGGCGGGGTCGTTGGTCACCCCTCCACTTT	CSARGRGRWSPLHF
.	TRBV7-9	TRBJ1-2	.	TGTGCCAGCAGCTTAAACAATGGTGATGTAGGCTACACCTTC	CASSLNNGDVGYTF
TRBD1	TRBV27	TRBJ1-2	many	TGTGCCAGCAAAGTTGCCGGGACAGGGGACTATGGCTACACCTTC	CASKVAGTGDYGYTF
TRBD2	TRBV7-3	TRBJ2-1	many	TGTGCCAGCAGCTTGGGACTAGAGAATGAGCAGTTCTTC	CASSLGLENEQFF
.	TRBV5-5	TRBJ1-2	.	TGTGCCAGCAGCGGGTCAGCGGCACTTCCCGCCTATGGCTACACCTTC	CASSGSAALPAYGYTF
.	TRBV5-1	TRBJ2-7	many	TGCGCCAGCAGCCCCAGGTCGGGCTACGAGCAGTACTTC	CASSPRSGYEQYF
.	TRBV7-2	TRBJ2-4	.	TGTGCCAGCAGCAAGGACAAGTCTCAGAGGAACATTCAGTACTTC	CASSKDKSQRNIQYF
.	TRBV5-1	TRBJ2-1	many	TGCGCCAGCAGCTTGATAGGGGATGAGCAGTTCTTC	CASSLIGDEQFF
TRBD1	TRBV19	TRBJ1-2	.	TGTGCCAGTAGTGCTCACAGGGGGCGCACTGAATATGGCTACACCTTC	CASSAHRGRTEYGYTF
.	TRBV5-1	TRBJ2-7	.	TGCGCCAGCAGCTGGGACGTATCCTCCTACGAGCAGTACTTC	CASSWDVSSYEQYF
TRBD1	TRBV7-9	TRBJ2-4	.	TGTGCCAGCAGCAATTCCGGGACAGGGAAAAACATTCAGTACTTC	CASSNSGTGKNIQYF
TRBD1	TRBV15	TRBJ2-2	.	TGTGCCACCAGCAGGCAGGGGGCGACCACCGGGGAGCTGTTTTTT	CATSRQGATTGELFF
.	TRBV27	TRBJ1-5	many	TGTGCCAGCAGTTGGAGGGGTGATCAGCCCCAGCATTTT	CASSWRGDQPQHF
.	TRBV20-1	TRBJ1-6	few	TGCAGTGCTCCCTCCGGAGGGTGGGAATCACCCCTCCACTTT	CSAPSGGWESPLHF
.	TRBV6-2/TRBV6-3	TRBJ1-5	many	TGTGCCAGCAGGACCAGGGATTGGGGTACCAATCAGCCCCAGCATTTT	CASRTRDWGTNQPQHF
.	TRBV7-2	TRBJ2-7	many	TGTGCCAGCAGCTTAGATCCGGTTCCCGAGCAGTACTTC	CASSLDPVPEQYF
.	TRBV12-3/TRBV12-4	TRBJ2-5	.	TGTGCCAGCGGATCCTTGCGTTGGGGACTCGAATGGACCCAGTACTTC	CASGSLRWGLEWTQYF
.	TRBV12-3/TRBV12-4	TRBJ2-5	many	TGTGCCAGCAGTCGGACCGGAGGGGAGACCCAGTACTTC	CASSRTGGETQYF
TRBD1	TRBV18	TRBJ1-2	.	TGTGCCAGCTTACCGGGACAGGGCTATGGCTACACCTTC	CASLPGQGYGYTF
.	TRBV28	TRBJ1-2	many	TGTGCCAGCGTACGGGCAAATAGGGATGGCTACACCTTC	CASVRANRDGYTF
.	TRBV10-3	TRBJ1-5	.	TGTGCCATTAGTGACCGCGGTCGCAATCAGCCCCAGCATTTT	CAISDRGRNQPQHF
TRBD1	TRBV28	TRBJ2-7	many	TGTGCCAGCAGGGGAACAGGGGCGGGCGAGCAGTACTTC	CASRGTGAGEQYF
TRBD2	TRBV2	TRBJ2-1	many	TGTGCCAGCAGTGAAAGCTTCGCGGGAGTCGGGGAGCAGTTCTTC	CASSESFAGVGEQFF
TRBD1	TRBV7-9	TRBJ1-1	many	TGTGCCAGCAGCTCACACAGGGACAGGGGGCCGCTGGGCACTGAAGCTTTCTTT	CASSSHRDRGPLGTEAFF
.	TRBV19	TRBJ2-7	.	TGTGCCAGTAGTATCCCTCCCAGCTACGAGCAGTACTTC	CASSIPPSYEQYF
TRBD1	TRBV12-3/TRBV12-4	TRBJ1-3	many	TGTGCCAGCAGCCCGGGACAGAGAAAATCTGGAAACACCATATATTTT	CASSPGQRKSGNTIYF
.	TRBV6-5	TRBJ1-5	.	TGTGCCAGCAGTTACCCCAACTACAGGGAGCATCAGCCCCAGCATTTT	CASSYPNYREHQPQHF
TRBD1	TRBV6-1	TRBJ1-1	many	TGTGCCAGCCGATTATTACGACAGGGGCCGAACACTGAAGCTTTCTTT	CASRLLRQGPNTEAFF
TRBD2	TRBV7-9	TRBJ2-1	.	TGTGCCAGCAGCTTAGGGGGACTAGCGGGAGATTTCAATGAGCAGTTCTTC	CASSLGGLAGDFNEQFF
.	TRBV27	TRBJ1-6	few	TGTGCCAGCAGTCCCGGAGTAGATAATTCACCCCTCCACTTT	CASSPGVDNSPLHF
.	TRBV6-2/TRBV6-3	TRBJ1-2	many	TGTGCCAGCAGTTCCCCCGAAACAGGAGTCGGCTATGGCTACACCTTC	CASSSPETGVGYGYTF
TRBD2	TRBV20-1	TRBJ2-1	few	TGCAGTGCCTTTCCCTCGGGACTAGCGGGAGGGCCGGTAGGGAATGAGCAGTTCTTC	CSAFPSGLAGGPVGNEQFF
TRBD1	TRBV5-1	TRBJ2-6	.	TGCGCCAGCAGCTTGGAGGGACAGGGGGCGCGTGGGGCCAACGTCCTGACTTTC	CASSLEGQGARGANVLTF
TRBD1	TRBV12-3/TRBV12-4	TRBJ1-1	.	TGTGCCAGCAGCTCAGACAGGGGGCACAGGAACACTGAAGCTTTCTTT	CASSSDRGHRNTEAFF